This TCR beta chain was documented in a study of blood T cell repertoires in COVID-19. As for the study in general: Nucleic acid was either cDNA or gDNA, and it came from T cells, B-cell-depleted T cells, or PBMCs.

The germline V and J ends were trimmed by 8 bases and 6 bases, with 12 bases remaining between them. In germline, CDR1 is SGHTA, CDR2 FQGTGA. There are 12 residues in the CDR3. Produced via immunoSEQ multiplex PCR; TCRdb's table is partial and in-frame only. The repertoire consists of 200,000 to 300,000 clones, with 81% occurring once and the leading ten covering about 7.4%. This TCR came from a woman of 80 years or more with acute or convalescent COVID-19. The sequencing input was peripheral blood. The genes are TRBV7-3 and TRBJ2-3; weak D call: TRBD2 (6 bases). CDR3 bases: TGTGCCAGCGGGAGGTTGGGGGATACGCAGTATTTT. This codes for CASGRLGDTQYF.